The clone carrying this T cell receptor (beta chain) has only one observation. The data are from a study of blood T cell repertoires in COVID-19. The wider study: Samples taken during acute and convalescent COVID-19 were collected in the United States, Italy and Spain. Sources were T cells, B-cell-depleted T cells, or PBMCs; the material itself was cDNA or gDNA.

How the authors handled the data: Reference gene primer amplification gave nucleated cell count estimates. The repertoire was sequenced with immunoSEQ multiplex PCR; TCRdb's copy has only in-frame clones and lacks some. That table is the source of V, J and clone size, and D and trimming were worked out from the DNA. Counted here are some 110,000 clones, 90% occurring once; the ten biggest clones make up 1.8%. This clonotype was obtained from a human donor with active COVID-19. The donor label of this sample is uncertain. The specimen was peripheral blood.

CDR3 sequence: CASSQEIGVAGGRETQYF. The CDR3 coding sequence is TGCGCCAGCAGCCAAGAAATCGGGGTAGCGGGGGGCCGAGAGACCCAGTACTTC. V and J are TRBV4-1 and TRBJ2-5; 10 bases match TRBD2. The trim removed 0 bases at V and 4 bases at J, leaving 11 bases unmatched. The germline V gene has CDR1 MGHRA and CDR2 YSYEKL. This CDR3 has 18 residues.